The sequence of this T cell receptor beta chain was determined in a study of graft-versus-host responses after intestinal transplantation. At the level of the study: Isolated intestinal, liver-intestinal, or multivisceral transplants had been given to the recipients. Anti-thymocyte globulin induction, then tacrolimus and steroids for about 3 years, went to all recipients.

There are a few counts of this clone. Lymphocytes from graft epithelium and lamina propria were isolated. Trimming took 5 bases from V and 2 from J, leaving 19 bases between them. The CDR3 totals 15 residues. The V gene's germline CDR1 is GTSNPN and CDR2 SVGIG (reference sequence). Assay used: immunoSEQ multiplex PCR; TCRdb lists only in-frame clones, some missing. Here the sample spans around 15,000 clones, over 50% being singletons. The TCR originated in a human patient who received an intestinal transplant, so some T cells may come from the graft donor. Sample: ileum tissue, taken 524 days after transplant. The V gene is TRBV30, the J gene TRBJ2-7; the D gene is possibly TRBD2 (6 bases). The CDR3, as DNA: TGTGCCTGGGGGCCCGGGACTTCCCCCGCCTACGAGCAGTACTTC. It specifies CAWGPGTSPAYEQYF.